This T cell receptor beta chain was identified during a study of cytomegalovirus exposure and HLA in healthy donors. Across the study: Unique TCRs from HLA-typed donors, roughly 89 million of them, were held in an early data release. Study-wide results and limits: Later examination showed HLA-associated TCR beta chains had greater clonal expansion than equally common others.

CDR1 is MNHEY and CDR2 is SMNVEV in the germline V gene (reference sequence). The CDR3 runs to 17 residues. Losses at the gene ends were 1 base for V and 6 bases for J; bases not matched to a gene: 11. Concerning this clone itself: Antigen: not known.

Primers: 60 Vbeta forward and 13 Jbeta reverse. Only in-frame clones appear in the TCRdb table, and some are missing; sequencing was by immunoSEQ multiplex PCR. The sample contains around 220,000 clones, roughly 79% of which appear only once. The rearrangement uses TRBV27 and TRBJ2-3; TRBD2 matches at 9 bases. The TCR comes from a man aged 18 to 29 in good health and CMV-seronegative. The sample was PBMCs. As DNA, the CDR3 is TGTGCCAGCAGTTTATGGGATAGCGGGGGACACTGGGATACGCAGTATTTT. Residues: CASSLWDSGGHWDTQYF.